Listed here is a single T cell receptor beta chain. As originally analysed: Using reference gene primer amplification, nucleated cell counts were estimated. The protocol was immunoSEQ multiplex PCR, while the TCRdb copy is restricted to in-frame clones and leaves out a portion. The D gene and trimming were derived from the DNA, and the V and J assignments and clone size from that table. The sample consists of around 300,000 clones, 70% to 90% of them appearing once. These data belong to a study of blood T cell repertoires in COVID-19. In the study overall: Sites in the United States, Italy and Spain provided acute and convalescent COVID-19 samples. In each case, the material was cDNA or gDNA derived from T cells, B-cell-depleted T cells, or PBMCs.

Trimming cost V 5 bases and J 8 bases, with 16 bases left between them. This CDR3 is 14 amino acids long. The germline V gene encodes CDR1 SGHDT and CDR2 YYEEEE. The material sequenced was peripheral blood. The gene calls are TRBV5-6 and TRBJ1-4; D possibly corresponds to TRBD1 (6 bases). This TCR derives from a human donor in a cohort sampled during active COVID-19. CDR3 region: CASSHRQVGEKLFF. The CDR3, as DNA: TGTGCCAGCAGTCATAGACAGGTGGGGGAAAAACTGTTTTTT. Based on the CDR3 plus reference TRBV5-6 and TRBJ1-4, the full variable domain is DAGVTQSPTHLIKTRGQQVTLRCSPKSGHDTVSWYQQALGQGPQFIFQYYEEEERQRGNFPDRFSGHQFPNYSSELNVNALLLGDSALYLCASSHRQVGEKLFFGSGTQLSVL.